The table lists the clone carrying this T cell receptor beta chain with a count of one. The antigen is undetermined. A much larger clone sits a single nucleotide away, making a read error possible. This record belongs to a study of regulatory T cells in long-lasting Graves disease. Library construction for TCR beta used iRepertoire HTBI primers and Arm-PCR of CDR3 regions. Using its own MiXCR run on the multiplex PCR reads, TCRdb lists one record per CDR3 protein. The sample includes about 460,000 distinct CDR3 sequences, about 15% of them seen just once. Findings and limits, study-wide: Study of thyroid tissue was not done, with only peripheral blood studied. TRBV28, TRBJ1-2 and TRBJ2-5 were segments that persistent disease favored.

As to time point: newly diagnosed GD, antithyroid drugs for less than 3 months. PBMCs provided the RNA from which the TCR library was made. The CDR3 covers 14 residues. Per the germline V gene, CDR1 is SEHNR and CDR2 is FQNEAQ (reference sequence). These data were likewise used in another study, on T cells in Graves' hyperthyroidism and ophthalmopathy.

The source of this sequence is a woman aged 45-65 years with Graves disease. V usage is TRBV7-9 and J usage is TRBJ2-5, with 7 positions matching TRBD1. The material was peripheral blood mononuclear cells (PBMCs), obtained at new diagnosis, from a patient treated with antithyroid drugs. The CDR3 bases are TGTGCCAGCAGCCAGGGACAGCATCAAGAGACCCATTACTTC. This sequence encodes CASSQGQHQETHYF.